The 18 T cell receptor beta chains given below trace back to one sample, sequenced in a study of shared T cell receptors in the human thymus. Repertoires were generated with immunoSEQ multiplex PCR, while TCRdb's copy carries only in-frame clones and drops some. Of 600,000 to 900,000 clones listed, 70% to 90% were seen once; the top ten hold more than 0.01%. Separately, the same data were catalogued under a study of human thymus T cells.

Material for sequencing was thymocytes. These receptors were obtained from a girl under three years old with a congenital heart defect.

On this clone: Additional DNA sequences in this sample encode the identical CDR3. This chain's CDR3 is CASSYSGRGNEKLFF. In DNA, the CDR3 is TGTGCCAGCAGTTACTCAGGCAGGGGTAATGAAAAACTGTTTTTT. V is TRBV6-6 and J is TRBJ1-4, with TRBD1 as a possible D gene (6 bases). Germline V gives CDR1 MNHNY, CDR2 SVGAGI (reference sequence). Trimming pared 0 bases from V and 4 bases from J, leaving 9 bases between. The CDR3 totals 15 residues.

V and J are TRBV28 and TRBJ1-1; perhaps TRBD1 as D (5 bases). The CDR3 is 11 residues long. The V end was cut by 3 bases, the J end by 7 bases, with 6 bases between. Germline CDR1 reads MDHEN; CDR2 reads SYDVKM. The CDR3 region is CASSLDNEAFF. The CDR3 nucleotides read TGTGCCAGCAGTTTGGACAATGAAGCTTTCTTT.

This clone was counted between two and nine times. The V call is TRBV19, the J call TRBJ1-1, with D tentatively TRBD1 (5 bases). The CDR3 spans 14 residues. Germline CDR1 and CDR2: LNHDA and SQIVND (reference sequence). The germline V and J ends were trimmed by 3 bases and 4 bases, with 12 bases remaining between them. This CDR3 is CASSIVGLSTEAFF. Here the CDR3 DNA reads TGTGCCAGTAGTATTGTGGGGCTGAGCACTGAAGCTTTCTTT.

J is TRBJ1-1 and V is TRBV7-8, with D maybe TRBD1 (5 bases). Germline values: CDR1 SGHVS, CDR2 FQNEAQ. The CDR3 extends over 14 amino acids. V dropped 4 bases and J dropped 5 bases, with 14 bases sitting between them. CDR3 protein: CASSSAGTVTEAFF. The CDR3 DNA follows: TGTGCCAGCAGCTCGGCCGGGACTGTAACTGAAGCTTTCTTT.

V and J are TRBV27 and TRBJ2-7; 10 nucleotides align to TRBD1. Germline lookup yields CDR1 MNHEY and CDR2 SMNVEV (reference sequence). Unmatched junction bases numbered 8, after V lost 4 bases and J lost 2 bases. CDR3 length equals 16 residues. DNA of the CDR3: TGTGCCAGCAGTTGGGGGGCGACAGGGGGCACCTACGAGCAGTACTTC. Encoded protein: CASSWGATGGTYEQYF.

This clone was recorded once. The rearrangement links TRBV29-1 to TRBJ2-1; D unresolved. The germline V gene encodes CDR1 SQVTM and CDR2 ANQGSEA. Trimming stripped 4 bases from V and 8 bases from J, with 3 bases between. The CDR3 is 9 residues long. The CDR3 loop is CSVADEQFF. CDR3 bases: TGCAGCGTTGCCGATGAGCAGTTCTTC.

This chain uses TRBV10-3 with TRBJ2-7; possibly TRBD1 for D (6 bases). Trimming left V 6 bases short and J 4 bases short, with 19 bases between. The V gene's germline CDR1 is ENHRY and CDR2 SYGVKD. The CDR3 sequence is 15 residues long. The CDR3 loop reads CAISTGSGEVYEQYF. DNA for the CDR3: TGTGCCATCAGCACAGGGAGCGGAGAGGTATACGAGCAGTACTTC.

The chain combines TRBV14 with TRBJ1-1; 7 positions agree with TRBD1. Germline CDR1 and CDR2: SGHDN and FVKESK. The CDR3 consists of 13 residues. The V gene end was trimmed by 0 bases and the J gene end by 10 bases; junction bases not matched to a gene: 5. This chain's CDR3 is CASSQDTGERAFF. The CDR3 DNA reads TGTGCCAGCAGCCAAGATACAGGGGAGAGAGCTTTCTTT.

The gene calls are TRBV5-6 and TRBJ2-3, with D uncertain. Germline V gene lookup returns CDR1 SGHDT and CDR2 YYEEEE. V shed 1 base and J shed 2 bases, with 5 bases lying between them. This CDR3 comprises 13 residues. In nucleotides, the CDR3 is TGTGCCAGCAGCTTGTCCAACACAGATACGCAGTATTTT. Translated, it gives CASSLSNTDTQYF.

This chain uses TRBV5-4 with TRBJ1-1, with D unclear. V was trimmed by 6 bases and J by 6 bases, leaving 15 bases between them. The CDR3 is 13 amino acids. CDR1 and CDR2 from the germline V gene are SGHNT and YYREEE (reference sequence). CDR3 loop: CASTDPLRAEAFF. CDR3 sequence (DNA): TGTGCCAGCACCGACCCCCTCCGGGCTGAAGCTTTCTTT.

This chain links TRBV6-1 with TRBJ1-5, with TRBD1 as a possible D gene (6 bases). V gave up 1 base and J gave up 7 bases, with 11 bases separating them. Germline assignment: CDR1 MNHNS and CDR2 SASEGT. The CDR3 extends over 14 amino acids. CDR3 sequence (DNA): TGTGCCAGCAGTGAAGGCAGGGGTGGCCAGCCCCAGCATTTT. The encoded protein is CASSEGRGGQPQHF.

This chain connects TRBV25-1 to TRBJ1-6, with 8 nucleotides matching TRBD1. The CDR3 sequence is 17 residues long. The V gene's germline CDR1 is MGHDK and CDR2 SYGVNS. J lost 1 base, V lost 2 bases, and 4 bases had no gene match. The chain's CDR3 is CASSEPTGVSYNSPLHF. The CDR3, as DNA: TGTGCCAGCAGTGAACCGACAGGGGTGTCCTATAATTCACCCCTCCACTTT.

The chain combines TRBV28 with TRBJ1-3, with 8 bases fitting TRBD1. The CDR3 is 16 amino acids. V shed 1 base, J shed 3 bases, and the junction held 5 bases outside the gene matches. Looked up from germline, CDR1 is MDHEN and CDR2 is SYDVKM. The CDR3 DNA reads TGTGCCAGCAGTTTATCTTGGACAGGGTTTGGAAACACCATATATTTT. Amino acids: CASSLSWTGFGNTIYF.

This chain connects TRBV29-1 to TRBJ1-1; D is perhaps TRBD1 (5 bases). Germline V gene data show CDR1 as SQVTM and CDR2 as ANQGSEA. The CDR3 extends over 13 amino acids. V was trimmed by 7 bases and J by 1 base, leaving 13 bases between them. The CDR3 bases are TGCAGCGCTGAGGCCCAGGGGAACACTGAAGCTTTCTTT. Its translation: CSAEAQGNTEAFF.

The genes are TRBV27 and TRBJ1-1; D possibly corresponds to TRBD1 (6 bases). V lost 6 bases to trimming and J lost 7 bases, with 12 bases between them. This CDR3 has 12 amino acids. CDR1 and CDR2 from the germline V gene are MNHEY and SMNVEV (reference sequence). CDR3 loop: CASSTTGNEAFF. The CDR3 DNA is TGTGCCAGCAGCACGACAGGTAATGAAGCTTTCTTT.

The CDR3 region has the DNA TGTGCCAGTAGTATAGGGGTCTTTTTGGCAGGGCACTACACAGATACGCAGTATTTT. Protein: CASSIGVFLAGHYTDTQYF. The rearrangement joins TRBV19 to TRBJ2-3, with D maybe TRBD1 (5 bases). This CDR3 has 19 residues. V was shortened by 1 base and J by 2 bases, with 22 bases between the two germline ends. Germline assignment: CDR1 LNHDA and CDR2 SQIVND (reference sequence).

This clone was picked up one time. The rearrangement joins TRBV2 to TRBJ2-3, with D tentatively TRBD2 (7 bases). The CDR3 is 15 residues long. Trimming removed 11 bases at V and 5 bases at J, with 23 bases between. Germline V CDR1 and CDR2: SNHLY, FYNNEI. The CDR3 DNA reads as TGTGCCCCAATTTATTTCGGGGGGCCAGGAGATACGCAGTATTTT. It is translated as CAPIYFGGPGDTQYF.

J is TRBJ1-6 and V is TRBV29-1; 7 bases match TRBD1. Germline assignment: CDR1 SQVTM and CDR2 ANQGSEA. The CDR3 sequence is 13 residues long. The V segment lost 6 bases and the J segment 8 bases; nucleotides outside the gene matches: 7. In nucleotides, the CDR3 is TGCAGCGTCCGCTCCGGGACAGATTCACCCCTCCACTTT. Protein product: CSVRSGTDSPLHF.